This TCR beta chain is drawn from a study of shared clonotypes between healthy human individuals. In the authors' methods: Junction-only sequences produced by ImmunoSEQ had no quality scores, so filtering differed. Using immunoSEQ multiplex PCR, the repertoire was profiled, and TCRdb retains in-frame clones only, with some absent. D and trimming come from the DNA, and the V and J calls and clone size come from that table. Altogether roughly 700,000 clones are present, 80% to 95% being singletons, with the ten largest covering more than 30%. V was cut by 1 base and J by 7 bases, with 17 bases left in between. This CDR3 has 15 amino acids. Germline V gives CDR1 LGHNA, CDR2 YSLEER. On this clone: What it binds is unknown.

The study, taken as a whole, reports: A generally larger estimated richness was seen in naive subsets than in memory subsets.

The sequence derives from a man between 18 and 35 years old in good health. Some clones in this sample may be carry-over from other donors' samples. V is TRBV4-3 and J is TRBJ2-7; tentative D call: TRBD2 (5 bases). The sequencing sample was made of memory CD8+ T cells from PBMCs. Subset given: CD45RO+ cells pooled with CCR7-negative TemRA cells. DNA of the CDR3: TGCGCCAGCAGCCAAGGGCGGGCGTTGGCTTCAGAGCAGTACTTC. Its translation is CASSQGRALASEQYF.